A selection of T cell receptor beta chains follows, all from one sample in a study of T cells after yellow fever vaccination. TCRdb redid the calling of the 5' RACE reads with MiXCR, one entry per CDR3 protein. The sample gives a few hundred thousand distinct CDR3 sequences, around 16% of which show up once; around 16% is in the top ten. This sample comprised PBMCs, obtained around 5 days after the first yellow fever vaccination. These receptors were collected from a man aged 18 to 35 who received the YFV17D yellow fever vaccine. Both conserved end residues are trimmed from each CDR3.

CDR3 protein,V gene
ASTIHGQGPNTEAF,TRBV12-3/TRBV12-4
ASSTTANYGYT,TRBV5-6
SLSGAGETQY,TRBV29-1
ASSQVGDGQPQH,TRBV4-1
ASSLGTAGDTQY,TRBV5-1
ASSPDKAEQF,TRBV7-3
ASSPTPRGFGTNEKLF,TRBV4-3
ASGLDPPITQY,TRBV12-5
SAGQTNTEAF,TRBV29-1
ASSVQPTGTGGEGYT,TRBV9
ASSYLGVSGNTIY,TRBV6-5
ASGQGEGASSYNEQF,TRBV12-5
ASSYRGTGGQPQH,TRBV6-5
ASSTRTGNTEAF,TRBV7-2
ASSLNPPTTGGGYT,TRBV4-1
ASSRNGLIHTEAF,TRBV5-1
ASSWGGGNTIY,TRBV7-9
ASSGDYQPQH,TRBV25-1
ASSLRDRGYEKLF,TRBV4-3
ASSQRDSPYNSPLH,TRBV4-3
ASNSDQETQY,TRBV5-1
ASSLTAGQYNEQF,TRBV7-3
ASSPGVNQETQY,TRBV5-4
ASSTTGYNEQF,TRBV7-3
ASSPLTGTGNEQF,TRBV18
ASSSTSNYGYT,TRBV7-9
ASSHQGGTGELF,TRBV6-1
ASSLSSGATYEQY,TRBV11-2
ASSRGRAGQQETQY,TRBV7-3
ASSQEIGGELF,TRBV4-3
ASRARGGSGNTIY,TRBV12-3/TRBV12-4
AIRAGAADTQY,TRBV10-3
ASSLAAGATQY,TRBV7-6
ASGKTSGGATSYNEQF,TRBV12-5
ASSFGGDRNEQF,TRBV11-3
ASSWTLGAYEQY,TRBV11-1
ASGGGTQY,TRBV25-1
GSVGALTDTQY,TRBV20-1
SVDPGQGWSGYT,TRBV29-1
SARRGGPADTQY,TRBV20-1
ASSWDQAGYGYT,TRBV7-2
ASSLAALGGWEQY,TRBV5-5
ATSRQVEDTQY,TRBV15
ASSGSQLAGRSYNEQF,TRBV9
ASSVTVLSNQPQH,TRBV19
ASSQGPGGSRDEKLF,TRBV4-3
ASSSPDRVHIGTQY,TRBV6-2/TRBV6-3
ASSFGSIYGYT,TRBV5-1